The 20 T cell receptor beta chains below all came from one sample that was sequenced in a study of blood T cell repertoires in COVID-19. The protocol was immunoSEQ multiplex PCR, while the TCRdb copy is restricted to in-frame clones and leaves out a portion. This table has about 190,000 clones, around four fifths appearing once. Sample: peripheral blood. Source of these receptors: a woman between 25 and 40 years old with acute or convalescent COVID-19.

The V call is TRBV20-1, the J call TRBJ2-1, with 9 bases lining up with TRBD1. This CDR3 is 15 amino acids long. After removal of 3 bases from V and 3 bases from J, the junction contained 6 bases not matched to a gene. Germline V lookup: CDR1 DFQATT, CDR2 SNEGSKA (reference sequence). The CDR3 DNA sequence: TGCAGTGCTAGTGGGGACAGGGCTAGCTACAATGAGCAGTTCTTC. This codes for CSASGDRASYNEQFF.

CDR3 sequence: CASSAGFGTGELFF. Written as DNA, the CDR3 is TGTGCCAGCAGCGCGGGATTCGGCACCGGGGAGCTGTTTTTT. The gene calls are TRBV9 and TRBJ2-2; D perhaps matches TRBD2 (5 bases). Trimming took 3 bases from V and 4 from J, leaving 10 bases between them. The germline CDR1 and CDR2 sequences are SGDLS and YYNGEE. The CDR3 is made up of 14 amino acids.

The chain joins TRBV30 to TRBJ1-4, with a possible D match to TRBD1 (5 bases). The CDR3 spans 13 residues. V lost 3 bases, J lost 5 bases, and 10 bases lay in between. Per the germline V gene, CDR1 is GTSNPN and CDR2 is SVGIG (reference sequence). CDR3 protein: CAWRGGPNEKLFF. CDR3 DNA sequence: TGTGCCTGGAGGGGGGGACCCAATGAAAAACTGTTTTTT.

DNA for the CDR3: TGTGCCAGCAGCCCGGGGCTAGCGGGGGACTACGAGCAGTACTTC. Protein: CASSPGLAGDYEQYF. The chain recombines TRBV5-6 with TRBJ2-7; 10 bases fit TRBD2. V was clipped by 4 bases and J by 3 bases; unmatched bases: 7. This CDR3 comprises 15 residues. Germline CDR1 and CDR2: SGHDT and YYEEEE. The whole variable domain, filled in from reference TRBV5-6 and TRBJ2-7, reads DAGVTQSPTHLIKTRGQQVTLRCSPKSGHDTVSWYQQALGQGPQFIFQYYEEEERQRGNFPDRFSGHQFPNYSSELNVNALLLGDSALYLCASSPGLAGDYEQYFGPGTRLTVT.

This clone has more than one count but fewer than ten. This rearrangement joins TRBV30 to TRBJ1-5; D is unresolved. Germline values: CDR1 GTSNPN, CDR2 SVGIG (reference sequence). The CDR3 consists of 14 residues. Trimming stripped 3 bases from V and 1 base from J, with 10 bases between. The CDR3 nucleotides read TGTGCCTGGAGGGAGGGTGGAAGCAATCAGCCCCAGCATTTT. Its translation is CAWREGGSNQPQHF.

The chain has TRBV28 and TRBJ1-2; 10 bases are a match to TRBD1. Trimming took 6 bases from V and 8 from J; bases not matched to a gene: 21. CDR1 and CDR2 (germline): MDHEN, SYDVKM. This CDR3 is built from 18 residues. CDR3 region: CASSPGWGTGEEIWGYTF. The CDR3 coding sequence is TGTGCCAGCAGCCCGGGTTGGGGGACAGGGGAGGAGATTTGGGGCTACACCTTC.

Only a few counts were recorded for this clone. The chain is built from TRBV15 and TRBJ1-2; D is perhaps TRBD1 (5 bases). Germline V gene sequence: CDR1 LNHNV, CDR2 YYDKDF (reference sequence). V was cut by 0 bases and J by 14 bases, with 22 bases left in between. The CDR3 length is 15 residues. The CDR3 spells CATSRDVIGSGRRTF. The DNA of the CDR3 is TGTGCCACCAGCAGAGATGTAATAGGATCAGGGAGGCGAACCTTC.

The CDR3 here is CASSPVPDSPLHF. As DNA, the CDR3 is TGTGCCAGCAGCCCCGTCCCTGATTCACCCCTCCACTTT. V gene TRBV3-1 (or the pseudogene TRBV3-2) combines with J gene TRBJ1-6; no clear D gene. This CDR3 is built from 13 residues. Germline-derived CDR1 and CDR2 are LGHDT and YNNKEL (reference sequence). The V gene lost 4 bases and the J gene lost 8 bases, with 9 bases spanning the gap.

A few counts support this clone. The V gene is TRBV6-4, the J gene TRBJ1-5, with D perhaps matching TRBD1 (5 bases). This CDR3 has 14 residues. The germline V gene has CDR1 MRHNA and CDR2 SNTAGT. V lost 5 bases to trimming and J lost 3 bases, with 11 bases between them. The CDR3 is CASSPTTDNQPQHF. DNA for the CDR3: TGTGCCAGCAGTCCGACGACAGACAATCAGCCCCAGCATTTT.

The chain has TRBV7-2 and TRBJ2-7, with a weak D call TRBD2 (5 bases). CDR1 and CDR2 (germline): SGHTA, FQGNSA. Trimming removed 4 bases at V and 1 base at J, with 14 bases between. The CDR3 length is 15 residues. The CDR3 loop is CASSSRAPGSYEQYF. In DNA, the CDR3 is TGTGCCAGCAGCTCTCGGGCGCCGGGATCCTACGAGCAGTACTTC.

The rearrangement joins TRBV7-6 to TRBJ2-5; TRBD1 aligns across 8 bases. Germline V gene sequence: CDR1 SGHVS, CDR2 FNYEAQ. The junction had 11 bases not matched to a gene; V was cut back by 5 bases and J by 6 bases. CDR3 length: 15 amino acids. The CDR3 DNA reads TGTGCCAGCAGCCAGCGACAGGGGCGAGTGCAGACCCAGTACTTC. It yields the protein CASSQRQGRVQTQYF.

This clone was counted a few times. In nucleotides, the CDR3 is TGTGCCAGTAGTATACTTCGCGGATTTGGGTCGGGGCTGTTTTTT. Translating it yields CASSILRGFGSGLFF. The chain links TRBV19 to TRBJ2-2; D is ambiguous. The CDR3 runs to 15 residues. The V end lost 2 bases, the J end lost 13 bases, and 20 bases lay between the germline ends. Germline V gives CDR1 LNHDA, CDR2 SQIVND (reference sequence).

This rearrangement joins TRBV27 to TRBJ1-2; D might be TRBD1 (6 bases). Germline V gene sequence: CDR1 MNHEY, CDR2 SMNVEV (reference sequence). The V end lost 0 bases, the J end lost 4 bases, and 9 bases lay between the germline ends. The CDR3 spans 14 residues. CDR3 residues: CASSLSQGFYGYTF. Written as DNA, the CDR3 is TGTGCCAGCAGTTTATCGCAGGGGTTCTATGGCTACACCTTC.

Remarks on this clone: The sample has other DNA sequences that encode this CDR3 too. CDR3 residues: CASSFGQGRHQPQHF. In DNA form, the CDR3 reads TGTGCCAGCAGTTTCGGACAGGGTCGGCATCAGCCCCAGCATTTT. V and J are TRBV28 and TRBJ1-5; 8 bases fit TRBD1. V shed 3 bases, J shed 5 bases, and the junction held 6 bases outside the gene matches. The CDR3 length is 15 residues. Germline CDR1 MDHEN, CDR2 SYDVKM. The full variable domain, rest sourced from reference TRBV28 and TRBJ1-5, is DVKVTQSSRYLVKRTGEKVFLECVQDMDHENMFWYRQDPGLGLRLIYFSYDVKMKEKGDIPEGYSVSREKKERFSLILESASTNQTSMYLCASSFGQGRHQPQHFGDGTRLSIL.

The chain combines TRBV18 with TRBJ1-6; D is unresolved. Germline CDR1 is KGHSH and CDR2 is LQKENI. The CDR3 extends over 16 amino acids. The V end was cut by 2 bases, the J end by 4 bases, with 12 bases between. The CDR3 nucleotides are TGTGCCAGCTCACCAGGGTTGAGGTCTTATAATTCACCCCTCCACTTT. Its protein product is CASSPGLRSYNSPLHF.

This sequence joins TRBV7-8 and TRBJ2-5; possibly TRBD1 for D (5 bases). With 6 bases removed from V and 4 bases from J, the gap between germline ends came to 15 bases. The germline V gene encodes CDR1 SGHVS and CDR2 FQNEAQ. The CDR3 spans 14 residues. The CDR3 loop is CASRHQGRVETQYF. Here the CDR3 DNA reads TGTGCCAGCAGGCACCAGGGTAGGGTAGAGACCCAGTACTTC.

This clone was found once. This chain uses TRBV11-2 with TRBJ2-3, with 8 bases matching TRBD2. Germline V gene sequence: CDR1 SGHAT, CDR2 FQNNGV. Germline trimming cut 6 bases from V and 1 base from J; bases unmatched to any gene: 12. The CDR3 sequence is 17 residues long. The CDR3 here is CASSPIGPAGGTDTQYF. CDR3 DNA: TGTGCCAGCAGTCCCATTGGTCCAGCGGGAGGCACAGATACGCAGTATTTT.

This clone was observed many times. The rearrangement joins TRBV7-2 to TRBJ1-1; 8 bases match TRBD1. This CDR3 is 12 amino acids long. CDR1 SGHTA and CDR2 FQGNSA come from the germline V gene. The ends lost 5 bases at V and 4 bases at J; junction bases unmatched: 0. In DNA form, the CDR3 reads TGTGCCAGCAGCACAGGGGGCACTGAAGCTTTCTTT. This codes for CASSTGGTEAFF.

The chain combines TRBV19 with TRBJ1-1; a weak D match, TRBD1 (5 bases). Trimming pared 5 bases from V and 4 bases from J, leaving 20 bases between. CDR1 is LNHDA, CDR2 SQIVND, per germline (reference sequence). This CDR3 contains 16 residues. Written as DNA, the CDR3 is TGTGCCAGTAGTGGGGCTGGAACCCTAAGGAGCACTGAAGCTTTCTTT. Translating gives CASSGAGTLRSTEAFF.

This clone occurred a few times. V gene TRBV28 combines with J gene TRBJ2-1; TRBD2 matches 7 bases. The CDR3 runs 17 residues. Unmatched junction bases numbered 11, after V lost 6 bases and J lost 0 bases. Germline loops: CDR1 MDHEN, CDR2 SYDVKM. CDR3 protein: CASRGLAGSSSYNEQFF. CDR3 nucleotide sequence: TGTGCCAGCAGGGGCTTAGCGGGTTCAAGCTCCTACAATGAGCAGTTCTTC.